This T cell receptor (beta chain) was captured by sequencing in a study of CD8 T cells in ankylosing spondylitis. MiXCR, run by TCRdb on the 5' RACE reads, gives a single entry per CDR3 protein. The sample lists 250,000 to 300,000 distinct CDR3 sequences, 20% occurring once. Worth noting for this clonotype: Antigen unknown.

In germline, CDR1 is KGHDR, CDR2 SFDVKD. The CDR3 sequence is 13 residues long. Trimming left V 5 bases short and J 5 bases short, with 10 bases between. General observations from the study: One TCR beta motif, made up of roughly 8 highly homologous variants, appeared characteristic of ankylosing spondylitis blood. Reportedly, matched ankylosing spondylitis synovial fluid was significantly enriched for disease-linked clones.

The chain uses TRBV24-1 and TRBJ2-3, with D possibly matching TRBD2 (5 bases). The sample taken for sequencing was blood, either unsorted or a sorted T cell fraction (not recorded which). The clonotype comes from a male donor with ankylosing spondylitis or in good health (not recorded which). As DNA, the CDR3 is TGTGCCACCAGTGCCCAGCGGAAAGATACGCAGTATTTT. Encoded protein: CATSAQRKDTQYF.